A single sample gave rise to the 6 T cell receptor beta chains below, sequenced in a study of CD8 T cells in Susac syndrome. RNA in amounts of about 0.5 to 1 ug was reverse transcribed with random hexamers. MiXCR was run by TCRdb on the immunoSEQ multiplex PCR reads, yielding one entry per CDR3 protein. The sample lists 150,000 or so distinct CDR3 sequences; roughly 95% were seen once. Input material: CD4+ T cells from PBMCs. All receptors come from a human donor with Susac syndrome.

The rearrangement uses TRBV6-2 or TRBV6-3 and TRBJ2-3; D ambiguous. Germline values: CDR1 MNHEY, CDR2 SVGEGT. V lost 3 bases, J lost 0 bases, and 13 bases lay in between. This CDR3 has 16 amino acids. In nucleotides, the CDR3 is TGTGCCAGCAGTTATGGGCCCCAAGCTAGCACAGATACGCAGTATTTT. As protein: CASSYGPQASTDTQYF.

This rearrangement joins TRBV18 to TRBJ2-7, with unresolved D. Trimming shortened V by 3 bases and J by 1 base, and 10 bases separated the two germline ends. The CDR3 spans 14 residues. Germline CDR1 reads KGHSH; CDR2 reads LQKENI. CDR3 nucleotide sequence: TGTGCCAGCTCACCGCGCCACGGATCCTACGAGCAGTACTTC. The encoded protein is CASSPRHGSYEQYF.

This chain connects TRBV6-6 to TRBJ2-1, with 7 bases matching TRBD1. The J segment lost 8 bases and the V segment lost 3 bases, leaving 4 bases of the junction unmatched. The V gene's germline CDR1 is MNHNY and CDR2 SVGAGI (reference sequence). This CDR3 spans 13 amino acids. CDR3 in amino acids: CASSYPDRDEQFF. CDR3 coding DNA: TGTGCCAGCAGTTATCCAGACAGGGATGAGCAGTTCTTC.

V and J are TRBV4-3 and TRBJ1-5; D is perhaps TRBD1 (6 bases). The CDR3 sequence is 15 residues long. V dropped 0 bases and J dropped 5 bases, with 11 bases sitting between them. Germline V gene data show CDR1 as LGHNA and CDR2 as YSLEER. The CDR3 is CASSQDYRADQPQHF. The DNA of the CDR3 is TGCGCCAGCAGCCAAGATTACAGGGCCGATCAGCCCCAGCATTTT.

This sequence joins TRBV18 and TRBJ1-1; the D is unclear. CDR3 size: 16 residues. CDR1 KGHSH and CDR2 LQKENI come from the germline V gene. V lost 1 base to trimming and J lost 3 bases, with 15 bases between them. The CDR3 nucleotides are TGTGCCAGCTCACCACGTGTAAGGACTGGTGACACTGAAGCTTTCTTT. Protein: CASSPRVRTGDTEAFF. The variable domain in full, with the rest retrieved from reference TRBV18 and TRBJ1-1, is NAGVMQNPRHLVRRRGQEARLRCSPMKGHSHVYWYRQLPEEGLKFMVYLQKENIIDESGMPKERFSAEFPKEGPSILRIQQVVRGDSAAYFCASSPRVRTGDTEAFFGQGTRLTVV.

The chain carries TRBV30 and TRBJ2-1; 8 bases are shared with TRBD2. Germline-derived CDR1 and CDR2 are GTSNPN and SVGIG (reference sequence). This CDR3 has 13 amino acids. The ends lost 7 bases at V and 4 bases at J; junction bases unmatched: 6. The CDR3 DNA reads as TGTGCCTCGACTAGCGATGTTTACAATGAGCAGTTCTTC. Translating gives CASTSDVYNEQFF.